This T cell receptor (beta chain) was recovered during a study of blood T cell repertoires in COVID-19. Study details: Acute and convalescent COVID-19 samples came from the United States, Italy and Spain. Nucleic acid was either cDNA or gDNA, and it came from T cells, B-cell-depleted T cells, or PBMCs.

As processed by the authors: It was from reference gene primer amplification that nucleated cell counts were estimated. TCRdb keeps only in-frame clones here, not all; method: immunoSEQ multiplex PCR. V and J calls and clone size follow that table, whereas D and trimming were derived from the DNA. The sample holds about 100,000 clones, 70% to 80% seen once. The V gene's germline CDR1 is SGHAT and CDR2 FQNNGV. The V and J ends lost 5 bases and 2 bases, in that order; junction bases with no gene match: 4. The CDR3 extends over 14 amino acids. Sequencing used peripheral blood. The sequence was obtained from an older man with active or convalescent COVID-19. This chain uses TRBV11-2 with TRBJ1-2, with 8 bases lining up with TRBD1. The CDR3 protein is CASSMDRVNYGYTF. In DNA, the CDR3 is TGTGCCAGCAGCATGGACAGGGTAAACTATGGCTACACCTTC. The variable domain in full, completed from reference TRBV11-2 and TRBJ1-2, reads EAGVAQSPRYKIIEKRQSVAFWCNPISGHATLYWYQQILGQGPKLLIQFQNNGVVDDSQLPKDRFSAERLKGVDSTLKIQPAKLEDSAVYLCASSMDRVNYGYTFGSGTRLTVV.